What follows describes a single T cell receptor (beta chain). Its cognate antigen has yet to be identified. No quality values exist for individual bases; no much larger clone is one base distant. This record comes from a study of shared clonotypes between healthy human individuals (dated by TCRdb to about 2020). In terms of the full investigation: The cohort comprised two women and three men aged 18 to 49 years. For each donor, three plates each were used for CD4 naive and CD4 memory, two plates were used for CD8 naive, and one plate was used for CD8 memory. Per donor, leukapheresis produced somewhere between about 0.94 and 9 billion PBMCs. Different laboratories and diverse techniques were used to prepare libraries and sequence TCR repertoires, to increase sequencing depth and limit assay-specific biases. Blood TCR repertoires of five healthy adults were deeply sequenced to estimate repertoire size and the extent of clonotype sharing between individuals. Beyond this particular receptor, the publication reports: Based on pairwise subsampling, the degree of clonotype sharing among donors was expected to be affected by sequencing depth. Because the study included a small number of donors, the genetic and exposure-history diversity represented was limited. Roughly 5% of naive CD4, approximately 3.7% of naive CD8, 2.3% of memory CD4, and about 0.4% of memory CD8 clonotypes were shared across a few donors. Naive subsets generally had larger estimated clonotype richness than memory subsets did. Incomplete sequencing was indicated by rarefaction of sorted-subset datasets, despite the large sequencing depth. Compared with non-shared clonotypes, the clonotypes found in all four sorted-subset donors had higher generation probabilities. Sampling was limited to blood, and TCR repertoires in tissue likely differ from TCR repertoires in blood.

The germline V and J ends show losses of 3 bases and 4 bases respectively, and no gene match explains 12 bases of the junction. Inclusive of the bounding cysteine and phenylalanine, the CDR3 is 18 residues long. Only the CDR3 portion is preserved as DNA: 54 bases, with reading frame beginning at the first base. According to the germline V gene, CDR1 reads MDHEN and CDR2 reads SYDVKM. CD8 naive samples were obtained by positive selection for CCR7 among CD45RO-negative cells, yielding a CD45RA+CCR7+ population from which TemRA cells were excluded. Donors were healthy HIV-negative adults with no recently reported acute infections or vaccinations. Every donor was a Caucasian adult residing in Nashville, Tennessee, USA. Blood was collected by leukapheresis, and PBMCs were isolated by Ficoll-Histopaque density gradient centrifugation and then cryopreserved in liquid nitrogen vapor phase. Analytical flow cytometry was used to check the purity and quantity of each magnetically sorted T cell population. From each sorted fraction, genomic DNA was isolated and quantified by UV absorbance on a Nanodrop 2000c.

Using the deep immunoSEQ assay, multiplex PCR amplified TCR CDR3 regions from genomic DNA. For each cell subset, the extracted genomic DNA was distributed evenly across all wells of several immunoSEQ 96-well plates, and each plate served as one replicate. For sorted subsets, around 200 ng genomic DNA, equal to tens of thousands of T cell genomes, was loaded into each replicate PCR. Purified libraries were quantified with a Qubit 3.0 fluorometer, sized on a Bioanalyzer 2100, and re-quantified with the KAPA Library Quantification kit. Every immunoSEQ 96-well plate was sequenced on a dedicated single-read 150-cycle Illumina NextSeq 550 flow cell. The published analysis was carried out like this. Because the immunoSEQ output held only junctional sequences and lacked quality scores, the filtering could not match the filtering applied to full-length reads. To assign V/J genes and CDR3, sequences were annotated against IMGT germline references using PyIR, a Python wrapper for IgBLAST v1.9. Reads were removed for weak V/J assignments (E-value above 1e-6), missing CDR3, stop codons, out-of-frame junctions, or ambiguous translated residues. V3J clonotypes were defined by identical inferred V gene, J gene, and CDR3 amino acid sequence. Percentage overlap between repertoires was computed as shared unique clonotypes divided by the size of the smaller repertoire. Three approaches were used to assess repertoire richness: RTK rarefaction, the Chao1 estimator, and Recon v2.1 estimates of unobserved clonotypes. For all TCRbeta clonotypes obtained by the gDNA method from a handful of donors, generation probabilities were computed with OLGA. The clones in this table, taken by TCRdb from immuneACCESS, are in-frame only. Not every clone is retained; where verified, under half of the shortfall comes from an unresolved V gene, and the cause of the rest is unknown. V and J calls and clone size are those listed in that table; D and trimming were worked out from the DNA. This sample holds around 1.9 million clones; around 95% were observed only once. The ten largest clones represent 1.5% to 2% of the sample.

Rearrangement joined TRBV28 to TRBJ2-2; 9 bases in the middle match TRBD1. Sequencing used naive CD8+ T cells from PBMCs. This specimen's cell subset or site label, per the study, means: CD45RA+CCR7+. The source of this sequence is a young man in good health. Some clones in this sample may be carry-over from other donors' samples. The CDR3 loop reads CASSLVRFGTGPTGELFF. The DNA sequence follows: TGTGCCAGCAGTTTGGTCAGGTTCGGGACAGGGCCCACCGGGGAGCTGTTTTTT.